The sequence of this T cell receptor (beta chain) was determined in a study of blood T cell repertoires in COVID-19. The wider study: Sources were T cells, B-cell-depleted T cells, or PBMCs; the material itself was cDNA or gDNA.

As handled by the study authors: Reference gene primer amplification gave estimated nucleated cell counts. Only in-frame clones appear in the TCRdb table, and some are missing; sequencing was by immunoSEQ multiplex PCR. V and J calls and clone size are those listed in that table; D and trimming were worked out from the DNA. This sample yields 100,000 to 150,000 clones, of which over 75% are seen a single time; about a sixth belongs to the top ten. The CDR3 has 14 amino acids. The V gene lost 1 base and the J gene lost 7 bases, with 11 bases spanning the gap. Germline CDR1 LGHDT, CDR2 YNNKEL (reference sequence). Patients from Seattle were sampled longitudinally, starting during active infection.

The clonotype originates from a man aged 30-40 years with COVID-19, enrolled during active disease. The sequencing input was peripheral blood. The genes are TRBV3-1 (or the pseudogene TRBV3-2) and TRBJ2-1; D unresolved. The CDR3, as DNA: TGTGCCAGCAGCCAAGGAGGTAAGGCGAATGAGCAGTTCTTC. Translated: CASSQGGKANEQFF.